The 29 T cell receptor beta chains presented below share a single source sample, sequenced in a study of cytomegalovirus exposure and HLA in healthy donors. The PCR used 60 Vbeta and 13 Jbeta primers. Here immunoSEQ multiplex PCR was the method, and the copy in TCRdb shows in-frame clones only, minus some. The data contain some 55,000 clones, roughly 80% of them singletons. Sample: PBMCs. The receptors derive from a man aged 40-49 years in good health and CMV-seronegative.

The chain employs TRBV29-1 and TRBJ2-2, with D perhaps TRBD1 (5 bases). Germline values: CDR1 SQVTM, CDR2 ANQGSEA. With 6 bases removed from V and 0 bases from J, the gap between germline ends came to 11 bases. The CDR3 covers 14 residues. In DNA form, the CDR3 reads TGCAGCGTGAGACAGTTCGCGAACACCGGGGAGCTGTTTTTT. This sequence encodes CSVRQFANTGELFF.

J is TRBJ1-2 and V is TRBV4-1; TRBD1 is a possible D gene (5 bases). V lost 3 bases to trimming and J lost 2 bases, with 16 bases between them. This CDR3 is built from 16 residues. Germline lookup yields CDR1 MGHRA and CDR2 YSYEKL. CDR3 protein: CASSHNPKRGNYGYTF. The CDR3 nucleotides read TGCGCCAGCAGCCACAATCCGAAGCGGGGGAACTATGGCTACACCTTC.

This chain connects TRBV5-1 to TRBJ1-5; D unclear. The germline V and J ends were trimmed by 0 bases and 4 bases, with 8 bases remaining between them. Germline V gene lookup returns CDR1 SGHRS and CDR2 YFSETQ. CDR3 size: 14 residues. CDR3 coding DNA: TGCGCCAGCAGCTTGGACAGCCCAAATCAGCCCCAGCATTTT. Residues: CASSLDSPNQPQHF.

The rearrangement links TRBV19 to TRBJ2-1; D may be TRBD1 (5 bases). CDR3 size: 13 residues. Germline V gene data show CDR1 as LNHDA and CDR2 as SQIVND (reference sequence). V lost 4 bases and J 11 bases, leaving 15 bases between the germline ends. The CDR3 reads CASSSPGQGQQFF. CDR3 DNA sequence: TGTGCCAGTAGTAGCCCCGGGCAGGGCCAGCAGTTCTTC.

The J gene is TRBJ1-4, the V gene TRBV7-2, with D tentatively TRBD1 (5 bases). The CDR3 sequence is 16 residues long. V lost 4 bases to trimming and J lost 7 bases, with 19 bases between them. Germline V CDR1 and CDR2: SGHTA, FQGNSA. The CDR3 DNA is TGTGCCAGCAGCTATTCGCAGGGTGGAACCGGTGAAAAACTGTTTTTT. Translated, it gives CASSYSQGGTGEKLFF.

V gene TRBV5-1 combines with J gene TRBJ2-7; tentative D call: TRBD2 (6 bases). The V gene lost 2 bases and the J gene lost 3 bases, with 12 bases spanning the gap. Looked up from germline, CDR1 is SGHRS and CDR2 is YFSETQ. The CDR3 loop spans 14 amino acids. CDR3: CASSFMGEVYEQYF. The CDR3 nucleotides read TGCGCCAGCAGCTTTATGGGGGAGGTCTACGAGCAGTACTTC.

The V call is TRBV6-5, the J call TRBJ2-3, with a possible D match to TRBD1 (6 bases). V was clipped by 6 bases and J by 6 bases, with 13 bases between them. Germline CDR1 MNHEY, CDR2 SVGAGI. The CDR3 is made up of 13 amino acids. CDR3 nucleotide sequence: TGTGCCAGCAGAACAACAGGGTCCGATACGCAGTATTTT. It yields the protein CASRTTGSDTQYF.

This clone has only one observation. The chain uses TRBV19 and TRBJ2-5; 7 bases line up with TRBD2. The V and J ends lost 3 bases and 4 bases, in that order; junction bases with no gene match: 5. Germline lookup yields CDR1 LNHDA and CDR2 SQIVND (reference sequence). This CDR3 region has 14 residues. The chain's CDR3 is CASSIRASGETQYF. In nucleotides, the CDR3 is TGTGCCAGTAGTATTCGGGCTAGCGGAGAGACCCAGTACTTC.

This chain joins TRBV5-1 and TRBJ1-1, with 9 positions matching TRBD1. The CDR3 consists of 14 residues. The germline V gene encodes CDR1 SGHRS and CDR2 YFSETQ. J gave up 1 base and V 3 bases, and 1 base lay outside the gene matches. As DNA, the CDR3 is TGCGCCAGCAGCTCGGACAGGGGGAACACTGAAGCTTTCTTT. Its protein product is CASSSDRGNTEAFF.

V is TRBV7-2 and J is TRBJ2-1; D is unclear. The germline V gene encodes CDR1 SGHTA and CDR2 FQGNSA. With 5 bases removed from V and 8 bases from J, the gap between germline ends came to 10 bases. The CDR3 is 12 residues long. The CDR3 protein is CASSNLGYEQFF. In DNA, the CDR3 is TGTGCCAGCAGCAATCTGGGCTATGAGCAGTTCTTC.

The chain has TRBV14 and TRBJ2-7; no reliable D call. The germline V gene encodes CDR1 SGHDN and CDR2 FVKESK. The CDR3 length is 14 residues. Trimming removed 0 bases at V and 2 bases at J, with 8 bases between. The CDR3 DNA sequence: TGTGCCAGCAGCCAAGAGACACGAACCTACGAGCAGTACTTC. This sequence encodes CASSQETRTYEQYF.

The chain recombines TRBV7-3 with TRBJ1-1; perhaps TRBD1 as D (6 bases). The V gene's germline CDR1 is SGHTA and CDR2 FQGTGA. With 5 bases removed from V and 1 base from J, the gap between germline ends came to 8 bases. CDR3 size: 13 residues. DNA for the CDR3: TGTGCCAGCAGCCCACAGGGGAACACTGAAGCTTTCTTT. Translated: CASSPQGNTEAFF.

The chain recombines TRBV7-2 with TRBJ1-1; D is possibly TRBD1 (6 bases). Germline assignment: CDR1 SGHTA and CDR2 FQGNSA. The CDR3 spans 15 residues. Trimming cost V 5 bases and J 3 bases, with 16 bases left between them. The CDR3 sequence: CASSRAQTGYTEAFF. For the CDR3, the DNA is TGTGCCAGCAGCAGAGCCCAGACAGGATACACTGAAGCTTTCTTT.

CDR3 amino acids: CASSLEPSFSSSGGDTDTQYF. In DNA form, the CDR3 reads TGTGCCAGCAGCTTAGAGCCGTCTTTCTCGTCTAGCGGGGGTGACACAGATACGCAGTATTTT. This chain links TRBV13 with TRBJ2-3; 10 bases agree with TRBD2. Germline trimming cut 1 base from V and 2 bases from J; bases unmatched to any gene: 18. Germline V lookup: CDR1 PRHDT, CDR2 FYEKMQ (reference sequence). The length of the CDR3 is 21 residues.

J is TRBJ2-5 and V is TRBV4-1, with 8 nucleotides matching TRBD2. V was pared by 4 bases and J by 5 bases, with 12 bases of the junction left unmatched. Looked up from germline, CDR1 is MGHRA and CDR2 is YSYEKL. The CDR3 extends over 16 amino acids. CDR3 DNA sequence: TGCGCCAGCAGCCTGGGTCAGCGGGAGAGTGGGGAGACCCAGTACTTC. Translation: CASSLGQRESGETQYF.

This chain connects TRBV11-3 to TRBJ2-7; the match to TRBD1 covers 12 bases. CDR3 length: 20 amino acids. Trimming took 6 bases from V and 2 from J; bases not matched to a gene: 20. Germline V gene lookup returns CDR1 SGHNT and CDR2 YENEEA. The CDR3: CASSQIPAGTGGAKTYEQYV. The CDR3 region has the DNA TGTGCCAGCAGTCAAATCCCGGCTGGGACAGGGGGCGCGAAGACCTACGAGCAGTACGTC.

The rearrangement links TRBV11-2 to TRBJ1-1; possibly TRBD1 for D (6 bases). V was pared by 1 base and J by 4 bases, with 10 bases between. From germline, CDR1 is SGHAT and CDR2 FQNNGV. The CDR3 runs to 14 residues. This CDR3 is CASSLGQVGTEAFF. CDR3 DNA sequence: TGTGCCAGCAGCTTAGGACAGGTTGGCACTGAAGCTTTCTTT.

The chain combines TRBV19 with TRBJ2-5, with a possible D match to TRBD1 (6 bases). Trimming left V 2 bases short and J 5 bases short, with 15 bases between. In germline, CDR1 is LNHDA, CDR2 SQIVND (reference sequence). The CDR3 is 15 amino acids. The CDR3 bases are TGTGCCAGTAGTATAATGGCTCAGGGGTTCGAGACCCAGTACTTC. Translated, it gives CASSIMAQGFETQYF. The full variable domain, in which reference TRBV19 and TRBJ2-5 provide the parts outside the CDR3, is DGGITQSPKYLFRKEGQNVTLSCEQNLNHDAMYWYRQDPGQGLRLIYYSQIVNDFQKGDIAEGYSVSREKKESFPLTVTSAQKNPTAFYLCASSIMAQGFETQYFGPGTRLLVL.

This clone is a singleton in its sample. The V gene is TRBV2, the J gene TRBJ1-5; no clear D. This CDR3 contains 15 residues. The V gene's germline CDR1 is SNHLY and CDR2 FYNNEI. V was clipped by 5 bases and J by 3 bases, with 14 bases between them. Here the CDR3 DNA reads TGTGCCAGCAGTCCCGGGGTGGCTGTCAATCAGCCCCAGCATTTT. Its protein product is CASSPGVAVNQPQHF.

The chain carries TRBV9 and TRBJ1-5, with D unclear. This CDR3 has 15 residues. Germline values: CDR1 SGDLS, CDR2 YYNGEE. V was trimmed by 0 bases and J by 6 bases, leaving 13 bases between them. CDR3 sequence (DNA): TGTGCCAGCAGCGTAGACGTTTCCCCGGGTCAGCCCCAGCATTTT. It is translated as CASSVDVSPGQPQHF.

The chain uses TRBV4-1 and TRBJ1-3; D unresolved. This CDR3 region has 15 residues. Germline loops: CDR1 MGHRA, CDR2 YSYEKL. V lost 1 base and J 0 bases, leaving 7 bases between the germline ends. CDR3 loop: CASSQGPRSGNTIYF. The DNA for the CDR3 is TGCGCCAGCAGCCAAGGTCCTCGCTCTGGAAACACCATATATTTT.

The V gene is TRBV9, the J gene TRBJ1-4, with 8 bases identical to TRBD1. The CDR3 spans 17 residues. Germline V gene lookup returns CDR1 SGDLS and CDR2 YYNGEE. Trimming took 3 bases from V and 0 from J; bases not matched to a gene: 7. The CDR3 nucleotides are TGTGCCAGCAGCGGCCCCGGGACAGGTTCAACTAATGAAAAACTGTTTTTT. Residues: CASSGPGTGSTNEKLFF.

A few counts support this clone. V and J are TRBV4-1 and TRBJ1-1; perhaps TRBD1 as D (5 bases). Looked up from germline, CDR1 is MGHRA and CDR2 is YSYEKL. Trimming removed 3 bases from V and 1 base from J, with 9 bases in between. The CDR3 runs to 14 residues. The CDR3 DNA sequence: TGCGCCAGCAGCCAGACAGACTGGAACACTGAAGCTTTCTTT. This sequence encodes CASSQTDWNTEAFF.

The chain carries TRBV6-6 and TRBJ2-7, with TRBD2 as a possible D gene (6 bases). CDR3 size: 14 residues. V was shortened by 0 bases and J by 7 bases, with 13 bases between the two germline ends. From germline, CDR1 is MNHNY and CDR2 SVGAGI (reference sequence). The CDR3 region has the DNA TGTGCCAGCAGTTACTCGGGGGGAGCTGGGGAGCAGTACTTC. Its protein product is CASSYSGGAGEQYF.

This chain connects TRBV6-1 to TRBJ2-1; 7 positions agree with TRBD2. This CDR3 contains 15 residues. V dropped 8 bases and J dropped 4; count of bases not matched to a gene: 11. The germline V gene has CDR1 MNHNS and CDR2 SASEGT. CDR3: CASHWGGTEYNEQFF. Here the CDR3 DNA reads TGTGCCAGCCACTGGGGGGGGACGGAATACAATGAGCAGTTCTTC.

This sequence joins TRBV19 and TRBJ1-6, with D possibly TRBD1 on 6 matching bases. The CDR3 runs to 13 residues. V lost 10 bases to trimming and J lost 7 bases, with 14 bases between them. The germline CDR1 and CDR2 sequences are LNHDA and SQIVND (reference sequence). The CDR3 here is CATRDTANSPLHF. For the CDR3, the DNA is TGTGCCACCCGGGACACGGCGAATTCACCCCTCCACTTT.

The chain employs TRBV5-1 and TRBJ2-1; perhaps TRBD1 as D (5 bases). Trimming removed 4 bases from V and 0 bases from J, with 14 bases in between. Germline CDR1 is SGHRS and CDR2 is YFSETQ. The CDR3 contains 16 residues. CDR3 DNA: TGCGCCAGCAGCCCCAAGGACAAAAGCTCCTACAATGAGCAGTTCTTC. This codes for CASSPKDKSSYNEQFF.

This clone was observed a few times. This chain joins TRBV6-1 and TRBJ1-6, with D unresolved. The CDR3 extends over 15 amino acids. CDR1 and CDR2 (germline): MNHNS, SASEGT. V lost 2 bases and J lost 3, with 8 bases in between. This CDR3 reads CASSERVVYNSPLHF. The CDR3 DNA sequence: TGTGCCAGCAGTGAAAGAGTAGTCTATAATTCACCCCTCCACTTT.

The V and J genes are TRBV5-1 and TRBJ2-2; TRBD2 matches 12 bases. Germline V CDR1 and CDR2: SGHRS, YFSETQ. CDR3 length: 18 amino acids. V dropped 3 bases and J dropped 0; count of bases not matched to a gene: 6. CDR3 DNA: TGCGCCAGCAGCTCTTGGACTAGCGGGGTAACGAACACCGGGGAGCTGTTTTTT. It yields the protein CASSSWTSGVTNTGELFF.